This TCR beta chain derives from a study of blood T cells in healthy people across ages. Then a second PCR, running about 6 to 12 cycles, was carried out with a sample-barcoded 5' primer and a J-beta primer mix. TCRdb re-analysed the 5' RACE reads in MiXCR, keeping a single row per CDR3 protein. The table includes about 800,000 distinct CDR3 sequences, about 47% detected once. Sequenced: blood. This receptor was taken from a man older than 75 in good health.

CDR3 sequence: CSVVGQGAPTDTQYF. CDR3 sequence (DNA): TGCAGCGTTGTCGGGCAGGGGGCGCCCACAGATACGCAGTATTTT. This sequence joins TRBV29-1 and TRBJ2-3; the match to TRBD1 covers 8 bases. The V gene's germline CDR1 is SQVTM and CDR2 ANQGSEA. This CDR3 has 15 amino acids. V shed 4 bases, J shed 2 bases, and the junction held 8 bases outside the gene matches.